These T cell receptor beta chains were read from a single sample in a study of identical twins. TCRdb re-derived calls from the 5' RACE reads in MiXCR, one entry per CDR3 protein. In the table there are around 480,000 distinct CDR3 sequences, 13% to 15% of which are singletons. In addition, the sample was reused for a study of yellow fever vaccine responses in identical twins.

Source material: CD4+ T cells sorted from blood. These receptor sequences come from a woman between 18 and 30 years old in good health. Each CDR3 is given with its conserved first and last residue. D genes are given only for firm matches. A row's size may be missing; if present it is once, few, many or a size class.

clone_size: -; d_call: TRBD2; j_call: TRBJ2-7; cdr3_length: 15; v_call: TRBV28; cdr3_nt: TGTGCCAGCAGCCGTAGCGGGAGGGCCAAGGGGGAGCAGTACTTC; cdr3_aa: CASSRSGRAKGEQYF
clone_size: many; d_call: -; j_call: TRBJ2-7; cdr3_length: 13; v_call: TRBV7-9; cdr3_nt: TGTGCCAGCAGCCTCGCACGGGACTACGAGCAGTACTTC; cdr3_aa: CASSLARDYEQYF
clone_size: -; d_call: TRBD2; j_call: TRBJ2-1; cdr3_length: 16; v_call: TRBV12-3/TRBV12-4; cdr3_nt: TGTGCCAGCAGTTCCCCATCTAGCGGGGGAGACAATGAGCAGTTCTTC; cdr3_aa: CASSSPSSGGDNEQFF
clone_size: -; d_call: TRBD1; j_call: TRBJ1-4; cdr3_length: 17; v_call: TRBV29-1; cdr3_nt: TGCAGCGTTGCCGCAGGACAGGGGGCGCGGAGCAATGAAAAACTGTTTTTT; cdr3_aa: CSVAAGQGARSNEKLFF
clone_size: -; d_call: TRBD1; j_call: TRBJ1-6; cdr3_length: 14; v_call: TRBV10-3; cdr3_nt: TGTGCCATGGCACCGGACAGGGGGAATTCACCCCTCCACTTT; cdr3_aa: CAMAPDRGNSPLHF
clone_size: -; d_call: TRBD1; j_call: TRBJ1-1; cdr3_length: 14; v_call: TRBV6-5; cdr3_nt: TGTGCCAGCAGTTACTCTGACAGGGGTCGGGGGGCTTTCTTT; cdr3_aa: CASSYSDRGRGAFF
clone_size: few; d_call: TRBD1; j_call: TRBJ1-2; cdr3_length: 15; v_call: TRBV29-1; cdr3_nt: TGCAGCGTTGAAGAGGGACAGGGGCGAATCTATGGCTACACCTTC; cdr3_aa: CSVEEGQGRIYGYTF
clone_size: few; d_call: TRBD1; j_call: TRBJ2-3; cdr3_length: 14; v_call: TRBV11-2; cdr3_nt: TGTGCCAGCAGACGGACAGGGGGCATGCATACGCAGTATTTT; cdr3_aa: CASRRTGGMHTQYF
clone_size: -; d_call: -; j_call: TRBJ1-6; cdr3_length: 13; v_call: TRBV5-1; cdr3_nt: TGCGCCAGCACCGGCGGACCCAACTCACCCCTCCACTTT; cdr3_aa: CASTGGPNSPLHF
clone_size: -; d_call: -; j_call: TRBJ2-1; cdr3_length: 15; v_call: TRBV6-1; cdr3_nt: TGTGCCAGCAGTGGGTCATCAAGCTCCTACAATGAGCAGTTCTTC; cdr3_aa: CASSGSSSSYNEQFF
clone_size: few; d_call: -; j_call: TRBJ2-5; cdr3_length: 13; v_call: TRBV7-9; cdr3_nt: TGTGCCAGCAGCCGCGACATGACAGAGACCCAGTACTTC; cdr3_aa: CASSRDMTETQYF
clone_size: few; d_call: TRBD2; j_call: TRBJ2-5; cdr3_length: 17; v_call: TRBV10-3; cdr3_nt: TGTGCCATCAGTGGTCGGGAAGGCGGGAGAGGGGACGAGACCCAGTACTTC; cdr3_aa: CAISGREGGRGDETQYF
clone_size: -; d_call: TRBD2; j_call: TRBJ2-7; cdr3_length: 15; v_call: TRBV4-3; cdr3_nt: TGCGCCAGCAGCCAAGCGACGAGCGGGAGATACGAGCAGTACTTC; cdr3_aa: CASSQATSGRYEQYF
clone_size: few; d_call: -; j_call: TRBJ2-4; cdr3_length: 17; v_call: TRBV5-8; cdr3_nt: TGTGCCAGCAGCTTAATTCGGAGGAGCTTAGCCAAAAACATTCAGTACTTC; cdr3_aa: CASSLIRRSLAKNIQYF
clone_size: few; d_call: -; j_call: TRBJ2-1; cdr3_length: 16; v_call: TRBV7-9; cdr3_nt: TGTGCCAGCAGCTTCATAGCGAAAAGCTCCTACAATGAGCAGTTCTTC; cdr3_aa: CASSFIAKSSYNEQFF
clone_size: -; d_call: TRBD2; j_call: TRBJ2-5; cdr3_length: 14; v_call: TRBV3-1; cdr3_nt: TGTGCCAGCACCCCCACGGGGGGGAGGGAGACCCAGTACTTC; cdr3_aa: CASTPTGGRETQYF
clone_size: few; d_call: -; j_call: TRBJ2-7; cdr3_length: 13; v_call: TRBV5-1; cdr3_nt: TGCGCCAGCAGCTTCGGAGCGACCTACGAGCAGTACTTC; cdr3_aa: CASSFGATYEQYF
clone_size: few; d_call: -; j_call: TRBJ1-2; cdr3_length: 14; v_call: TRBV12-3/TRBV12-4; cdr3_nt: TGTGCCAGCAGTTTACTTGGGTCTCAAGGTGGCTACACCTTC; cdr3_aa: CASSLLGSQGGYTF
clone_size: -; d_call: -; j_call: TRBJ2-2; cdr3_length: 14; v_call: TRBV18; cdr3_nt: TGTGCCAGCTCACAGATAGGCAACACCGGGGAGCTGTTTTTT; cdr3_aa: CASSQIGNTGELFF
clone_size: few; d_call: -; j_call: TRBJ2-1; cdr3_length: 14; v_call: TRBV20-1; cdr3_nt: TGCAGTGCTAACGGGGGAACATCCTACAATGAGCAGTTCTTC; cdr3_aa: CSANGGTSYNEQFF
clone_size: -; d_call: -; j_call: TRBJ2-3; cdr3_length: 16; v_call: TRBV5-1; cdr3_nt: TGCGCCAGCAGCTCCAACAGGGCAACTAGCACAGATACGCAGTATTTT; cdr3_aa: CASSSNRATSTDTQYF
clone_size: -; d_call: -; j_call: TRBJ2-5; cdr3_length: 14; v_call: TRBV4-2; cdr3_nt: TGTGCCAGCAGCCAAGGGGGCCCAGCACAGACCCAGTACTTC; cdr3_aa: CASSQGGPAQTQYF
clone_size: few; d_call: TRBD2; j_call: TRBJ2-1; cdr3_length: 14; v_call: TRBV18; cdr3_nt: TGTGCCAGCTCCCCCACTACCCCGGGGGGTGAGCAGTTCTTC; cdr3_aa: CASSPTTPGGEQFF
clone_size: -; d_call: TRBD1; j_call: TRBJ2-7; cdr3_length: 15; v_call: TRBV6-2/TRBV6-3; cdr3_nt: TGTGCCAGCATCGAACAGGGGGGAAACTCCTACGAGCAGTACTTC; cdr3_aa: CASIEQGGNSYEQYF
clone_size: -; d_call: TRBD2; j_call: TRBJ2-1; cdr3_length: 16; v_call: TRBV4-1; cdr3_nt: TGCGCCAGCAGCCAACTGGGACTAGCGGAGCACAATGAGCAGTTCTTC; cdr3_aa: CASSQLGLAEHNEQFF
clone_size: few; d_call: -; j_call: TRBJ1-4; cdr3_length: 13; v_call: TRBV6-5; cdr3_nt: TGTGCCAGCAGTTATGGAGGAGATGAAAAACTGTTTTTT; cdr3_aa: CASSYGGDEKLFF
clone_size: few; d_call: -; j_call: TRBJ2-1; cdr3_length: 15; v_call: TRBV5-1; cdr3_nt: TGCGCCAGCAGCTTGGTTACCGGAATCTACAATGAGCAGTTCTTC; cdr3_aa: CASSLVTGIYNEQFF
clone_size: once; d_call: TRBD2; j_call: TRBJ2-3; cdr3_length: 16; v_call: TRBV24-1; cdr3_nt: TGTGCCACCAGTGATTTCCAAGCGGGAGACTCAGATACGCAGTATTTT; cdr3_aa: CATSDFQAGDSDTQYF
clone_size: many; d_call: -; j_call: TRBJ1-1; cdr3_length: 12; v_call: TRBV7-9; cdr3_nt: TGTGCCAGCAGGGAAACTAGGACTGAAGCTTTCTTT; cdr3_aa: CASRETRTEAFF
clone_size: -; d_call: TRBD2; j_call: TRBJ2-3; cdr3_length: 13; v_call: TRBV29-1; cdr3_nt: TGCAGCGTTGATGCTAGCGGGAAGGATACGCAGTATTTT; cdr3_aa: CSVDASGKDTQYF
clone_size: -; d_call: TRBD2; j_call: TRBJ2-3; cdr3_length: 14; v_call: TRBV29-1; cdr3_nt: TGCAGCGCCGGGACTAGCGGAAGCACAGATACGCAGTATTTT; cdr3_aa: CSAGTSGSTDTQYF
clone_size: -; d_call: TRBD1; j_call: TRBJ2-7; cdr3_length: 16; v_call: TRBV5-1; cdr3_nt: TGCGCCAGCAGCGCCGTACGACAGGGGTTTTCCTACGAGCAGTACTTC; cdr3_aa: CASSAVRQGFSYEQYF
clone_size: -; d_call: TRBD2; j_call: TRBJ2-1; cdr3_length: 17; v_call: TRBV20-1; cdr3_nt: TGCAGTGCTAGAGATTTACTAGCGGCCCTTCGGGGCAATGAGCAGTTCTTC; cdr3_aa: CSARDLLAALRGNEQFF
clone_size: -; d_call: TRBD1; j_call: TRBJ2-7; cdr3_length: 13; v_call: TRBV6-6; cdr3_nt: TGTGCCAGCAGTTCCAGGGGGCTGTACGAGCAGTACTTC; cdr3_aa: CASSSRGLYEQYF
clone_size: many; d_call: -; j_call: TRBJ2-2; cdr3_length: 15; v_call: TRBV6-2/TRBV6-3; cdr3_nt: TGTGCCAGCAGTTTTCGGACGCAAAACACCGGGGAGCTGTTTTTT; cdr3_aa: CASSFRTQNTGELFF